This entry features one TCR beta chain sequence. The data stem from a study of T cells in Graves' hyperthyroidism and ophthalmopathy. This CDR3 has 16 residues. Per germline, CDR1 SEHNR and CDR2 FQNEAQ (reference sequence). With V trimmed by 4 bases and J by 0 bases, 8 bases remained unmatched. Amplification yielded TCR beta CDR3 regions, with RNA transcripts as the source. Carried out on the TCR CDR3, a first-round RT-PCR used the HTBI primer set. Via MiXCR, TCRdb re-called the multiplex PCR reads, giving one row per CDR3 protein. This table holds under 600,000 distinct CDR3 sequences, around 15% found once.

The clonotype originates from a woman aged 40 to 49 with Graves' ophthalmopathy. The chain has TRBV7-9 and TRBJ2-7; 8 bases agree with TRBD1. The sequenced material came from blood. The CDR3 region is CASSYSWTGSSYEQYF. For the CDR3, the DNA is TGTGCCAGCAGCTACAGCTGGACAGGGAGCTCCTACGAGCAGTACTTC.